The 16 T cell receptor beta chains in this list originate from one sample, sequenced in a study of regulatory T cells in long-lasting Graves disease. With iRepertoire HTBI primers and Arm-PCR of CDR3 regions, TCR beta libraries were built. TCRdb called the multiplex PCR reads again in MiXCR, with one record for every CDR3 protein. In the table there are 400,000 to 500,000 distinct CDR3 sequences, about 20% of which are singletons. The time point denotes: persistent/refractory GD, antithyroid drugs over 5 years with positive TRAb. Making the TCR library involved RNA that had been extracted from PBMCs. The sequencing used peripheral blood mononuclear cells (PBMCs), collected when the disease was refractory, from a patient treated with antithyroid drugs. The receptors were sampled from a female donor with Graves disease.

This clonotype appeared a few times. The CDR3 sequence is CASSIDGRENTGELFF. CDR3 nucleotides: TGTGCCAGTAGTATAGATGGTAGGGAGAACACCGGGGAGCTGTTTTTT. The chain uses TRBV19 and TRBJ2-2; D call uncertain. Germline V gene data show CDR1 as LNHDA and CDR2 as SQIVND (reference sequence). The CDR3 sequence is 16 residues long. V was shortened by 0 bases and J by 1 base, with 9 bases between the two germline ends.

The sample holds a few counts of this clonotype. The chain combines TRBV6-2 or TRBV6-3 with TRBJ1-1; no firm D call. This CDR3 is 13 amino acids long. The V end lost 2 bases, the J end lost 4 bases, and 8 bases lay between the germline ends. Germline CDR1 is MNHEY and CDR2 is SVGEGT. The CDR3 here is CASSYISSTEAFF. CDR3 nucleotides: TGTGCCAGCAGTTACATCTCCTCCACTGAAGCTTTCTTT.

This clonotype was counted a few times. The chain recombines TRBV30 with TRBJ1-4; D gene ambiguous. The germline V gene has CDR1 GTSNPN and CDR2 SVGIG (reference sequence). V lost 0 bases to trimming and J lost 6 bases, with 17 bases between them. The length of the CDR3 is 16 residues. The CDR3 nucleotides read TGTGCCTGGAGTGTACTAGTAGGTAGCAAAGATGAAAAACTGTTTTTT. Protein sequence: CAWSVLVGSKDEKLFF.

This clonotype is a singleton in its sample. The V call is TRBV30, the J call TRBJ2-5; D is possibly TRBD1 (6 bases). Germline V lookup: CDR1 GTSNPN, CDR2 SVGIG (reference sequence). V shed 0 bases and J shed 5 bases, with 7 bases lying between them. There are 12 residues in the CDR3. As DNA, the CDR3 is TGTGCCTGGAGTGTCACAGGGGAGACCCAGTACTTC. It is translated as CAWSVTGETQYF.

On this clonotype itself: This CDR3 is missing its conserved last phenylalanine or tryptophan, likely due to a read error. Because the CDR3's place on the DNA is in doubt, the DNA is left out and the CDR3 is given as listed by TCRdb. The rearrangement uses TRBV7-8 and TRBJ2-7; TRBD2 reflects the table's D call only, with no check against the DNA. Germline V gene sequence: CDR1 SGHVS, CDR2 FQNEAQ. The CDR3 is 18 amino acids in total, end residues counted. The CDR3 loop is CASSFPASSGESSYEQHS.

The genes are TRBV30 and TRBJ2-7; a weak D match, TRBD1 (7 bases). The length of the CDR3 is 14 residues. Germline V gene sequence: CDR1 GTSNPN, CDR2 SVGIG (reference sequence). V was cut by 4 bases and J by 2 bases, with 15 bases left in between. The CDR3 spells CAWKFPGGPYEQYF. The CDR3 coding sequence is TGTGCCTGGAAATTCCCAGGGGGGCCCTACGAGCAGTACTTC.

This clonotype showed up many times. The chain uses TRBV7-9 and TRBJ1-4; TRBD1 matches at 7 bases. Looked up from germline, CDR1 is SEHNR and CDR2 is FQNEAQ (reference sequence). The CDR3 length is 15 residues. The V segment lost 2 bases and the J segment 3 bases; nucleotides outside the gene matches: 3. The CDR3 spells CASSLKTGANEKLFF. As DNA, the CDR3 is TGTGCCAGCAGCTTAAAAACAGGGGCTAATGAAAAACTGTTTTTT.

This clonotype was seen repeatedly, ten times or more. This chain links TRBV20-1 with TRBJ1-5; D remains unclear. Trimming removed 3 bases from V and 4 bases from J, with 7 bases in between. Germline V gene data show CDR1 as DFQATT and CDR2 as SNEGSKA (reference sequence). This CDR3 region has 12 residues. The CDR3 coding sequence is TGCAGTGCTAGGGGTGAAAATCAGCCCCAGCATTTT. Its protein is CSARGENQPQHF.

This clonotype was seen at least ten times. CDR3 sequence: CSARGQNYNSPLHF. Here the CDR3 DNA reads TGCAGTGCTAGAGGGCAGAACTATAATTCACCCCTCCACTTT. The J gene is TRBJ1-6, the V gene TRBV20-1; D gene uncertain. Germline V gene lookup returns CDR1 DFQATT and CDR2 SNEGSKA (reference sequence). The CDR3 is 14 residues long. Trimming took 1 base from V and 3 from J, leaving 7 bases between them.

This clonotype was detected ten times or more. The chain employs TRBV6-5 and TRBJ2-2, with 13 bases aligning to TRBD2. V shed 0 bases, J shed 5 bases, and the junction held 6 bases outside the gene matches. There are 18 residues in the CDR3. In germline, CDR1 is MNHEY, CDR2 SVGAGI. The CDR3 bases are TGTGCCAGCAGTTACTCGAAACTAGCGGGAGGGTTTACCGGGGAGCTGTTTTTT. It codes for CASSYSKLAGGFTGELFF.

This clonotype was detected ten times or more. The chain recombines TRBV13 with TRBJ1-2; weak D call: TRBD1 (5 bases). The germline V gene encodes CDR1 PRHDT and CDR2 FYEKMQ (reference sequence). The V and J ends lost 2 bases and 3 bases respectively, with 7 bases between them. This CDR3 is built from 13 residues. The CDR3 protein is CASSLQGHYGYTF. For the CDR3, the DNA is TGTGCCAGCAGCTTACAGGGTCACTATGGCTACACCTTC.

This clonotype was recorded at least ten times. The rearrangement links TRBV28 to TRBJ2-7; D not resolved. Looked up from germline, CDR1 is MDHEN and CDR2 is SYDVKM. This CDR3 is 12 amino acids long. V lost 7 bases to trimming and J lost 2 bases, with 9 bases between them. The CDR3 region has the DNA TGTGCCAGCAAGGGCGGCACCTACGAGCAGTACTTC. The encoded protein is CASKGGTYEQYF.

This clonotype was picked up a small number of times. The chain joins TRBV5-4 to TRBJ1-6, with 9 bases fitting TRBD1. CDR1 is SGHNT, CDR2 YYREEE, per germline (reference sequence). The CDR3 loop spans 15 amino acids. J was trimmed by 10 bases and V by 4 bases; bases with no gene match: 9. CDR3 bases: TGTGCCAGCAGCAACCGGGACAGGGAAATCTCACCCCTCCACTTT. Translation gives CASSNRDREISPLHF.

This clonotype appeared a few times. V is TRBV4-1 and J is TRBJ2-7; 7 positions agree with TRBD2. V trimming: 1 base; J trimming: 3 bases; junction bases outside the gene matches: 9. The germline CDR1 and CDR2 sequences are MGHRA and YSYEKL. The CDR3 has 16 amino acids. The CDR3 nucleotides are TGCGCCAGCAGCCAAGTTGGGCTAGCGGAATTCTACGAGCAGTACTTC. This translates into CASSQVGLAEFYEQYF.

Many counts were recorded for this clonotype. The chain has TRBV12-3 or TRBV12-4 and TRBJ1-6, with D tentatively TRBD1 (5 bases). The CDR3 is made up of 14 amino acids. The V end lost 5 bases, the J end lost 7 bases, and 12 bases lay between the germline ends. Written as DNA, the CDR3 is TGTGCCAGCAGTCGGGGCAGATGGAATTCACCCCTCCACTTT. The encoded protein is CASSRGRWNSPLHF.

The chain uses TRBV24-1 and TRBJ2-3, with D tentatively TRBD1 (5 bases). Trimming took 4 bases from V and 0 from J, leaving 10 bases between them. The CDR3 consists of 15 residues. CDR1 KGHDR and CDR2 SFDVKD come from the germline V gene. This CDR3 reads CATSEVTASTDTQYF. The DNA of the CDR3 is TGTGCCACCAGTGAGGTGACAGCTAGCACAGATACGCAGTATTTT.